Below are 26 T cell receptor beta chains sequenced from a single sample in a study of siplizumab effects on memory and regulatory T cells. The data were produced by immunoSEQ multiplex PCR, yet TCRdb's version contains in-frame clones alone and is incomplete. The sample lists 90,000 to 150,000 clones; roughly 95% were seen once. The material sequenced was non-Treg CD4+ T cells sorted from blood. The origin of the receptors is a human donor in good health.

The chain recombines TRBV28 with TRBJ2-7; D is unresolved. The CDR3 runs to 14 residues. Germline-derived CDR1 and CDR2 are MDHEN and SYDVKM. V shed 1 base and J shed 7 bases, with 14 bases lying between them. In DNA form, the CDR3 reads TGTGCCAGCAGTTTATCTGCTCGGCAGCATGAGCAGTACTTC. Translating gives CASSLSARQHEQYF.

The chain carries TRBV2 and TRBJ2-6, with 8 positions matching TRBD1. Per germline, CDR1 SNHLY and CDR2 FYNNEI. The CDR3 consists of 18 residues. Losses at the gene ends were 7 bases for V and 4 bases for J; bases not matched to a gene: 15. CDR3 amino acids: CASTMQGRTGLGANVLTF. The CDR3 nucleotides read TGTGCCAGCACTATGCAGGGCAGGACAGGGTTGGGGGCCAACGTCCTGACTTTC.

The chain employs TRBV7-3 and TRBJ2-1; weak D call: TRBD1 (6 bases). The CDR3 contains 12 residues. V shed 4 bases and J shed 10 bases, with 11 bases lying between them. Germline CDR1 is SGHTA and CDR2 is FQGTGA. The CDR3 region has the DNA TGTGCCAGCAGCTACCTACAGGGAGAGCAGTTCTTC. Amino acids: CASSYLQGEQFF.

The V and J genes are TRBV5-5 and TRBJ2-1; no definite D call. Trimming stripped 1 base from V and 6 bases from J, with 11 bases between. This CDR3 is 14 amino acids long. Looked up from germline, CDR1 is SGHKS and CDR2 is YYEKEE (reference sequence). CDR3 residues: CASSLFLPGNEQFF. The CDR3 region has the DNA TGTGCCAGCAGCTTGTTCCTTCCGGGCAATGAGCAGTTCTTC.

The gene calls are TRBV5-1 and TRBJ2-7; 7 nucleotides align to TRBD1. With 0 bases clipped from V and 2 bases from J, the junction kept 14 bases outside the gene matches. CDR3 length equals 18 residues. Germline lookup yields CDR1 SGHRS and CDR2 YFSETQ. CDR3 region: CASSLARWGTETTYEQYF. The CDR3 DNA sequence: TGCGCCAGCAGCTTGGCCAGGTGGGGGACAGAGACAACCTACGAGCAGTACTTC.

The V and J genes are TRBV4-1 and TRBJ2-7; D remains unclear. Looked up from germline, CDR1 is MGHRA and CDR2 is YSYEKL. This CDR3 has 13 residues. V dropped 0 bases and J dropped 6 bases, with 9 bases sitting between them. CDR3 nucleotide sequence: TGCGCCAGCAGCCAAGAAGCGCAGATCGAGCAGTACTTC. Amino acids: CASSQEAQIEQYF.

The CDR3 region has the DNA TGTGCCATCATCCACAGTACAACTAATGAAAAACTGTTTTTT. Its translation: CAIIHSTTNEKLFF. This sequence joins TRBV27 and TRBJ1-4; no definite D call. Trimming removed 10 bases at V and 0 bases at J, with 12 bases between. The CDR3 is 14 residues long. Per germline, CDR1 MNHEY and CDR2 SMNVEV (reference sequence).

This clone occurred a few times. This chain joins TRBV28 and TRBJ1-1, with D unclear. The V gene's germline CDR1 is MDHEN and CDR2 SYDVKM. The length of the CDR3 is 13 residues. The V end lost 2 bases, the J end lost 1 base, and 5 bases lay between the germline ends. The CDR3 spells CASSLRQNTEAFF. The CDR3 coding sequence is TGTGCCAGCAGTTTAAGGCAGAACACTGAAGCTTTCTTT.

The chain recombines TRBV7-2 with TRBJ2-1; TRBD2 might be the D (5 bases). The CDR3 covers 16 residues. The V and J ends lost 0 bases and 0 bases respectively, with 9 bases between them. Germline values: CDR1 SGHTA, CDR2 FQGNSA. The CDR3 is CASSLASVSSYNEQFF. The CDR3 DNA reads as TGTGCCAGCAGCTTAGCTAGCGTCAGCTCCTACAATGAGCAGTTCTTC.

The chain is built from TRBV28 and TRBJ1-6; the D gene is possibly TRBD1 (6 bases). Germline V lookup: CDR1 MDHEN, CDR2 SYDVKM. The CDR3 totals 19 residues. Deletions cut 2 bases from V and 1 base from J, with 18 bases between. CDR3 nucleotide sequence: TGTGCCAGCAGTTTAAAGAGAGGGGGGGCTGAGTCCTATAATTCACCCCTCCACTTT. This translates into CASSLKRGGAESYNSPLHF.

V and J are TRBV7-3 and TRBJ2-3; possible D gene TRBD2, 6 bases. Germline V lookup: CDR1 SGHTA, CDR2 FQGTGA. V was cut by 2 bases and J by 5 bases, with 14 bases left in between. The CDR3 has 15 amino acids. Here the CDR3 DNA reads TGTGCCAGCAGCTTATCTTCGGGGGTTGAAGATACGCAGTATTTT. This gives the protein CASSLSSGVEDTQYF.

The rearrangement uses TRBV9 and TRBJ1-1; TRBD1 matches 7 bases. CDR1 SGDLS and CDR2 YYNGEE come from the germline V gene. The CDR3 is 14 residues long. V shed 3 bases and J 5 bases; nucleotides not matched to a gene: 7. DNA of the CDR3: TGTGCCAGCAGCGGCTCAGGGGGGGCGACTGAAGCTTTCTTT. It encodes CASSGSGGATEAFF.

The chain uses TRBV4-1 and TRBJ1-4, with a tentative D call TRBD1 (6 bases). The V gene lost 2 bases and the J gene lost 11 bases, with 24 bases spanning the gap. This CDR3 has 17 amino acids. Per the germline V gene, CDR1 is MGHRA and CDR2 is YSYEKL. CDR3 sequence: CASSQPERGGARGKLFF. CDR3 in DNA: TGCGCCAGCAGCCAACCGGAGCGGGGGGGCGCGAGGGGGAAACTGTTTTTT.

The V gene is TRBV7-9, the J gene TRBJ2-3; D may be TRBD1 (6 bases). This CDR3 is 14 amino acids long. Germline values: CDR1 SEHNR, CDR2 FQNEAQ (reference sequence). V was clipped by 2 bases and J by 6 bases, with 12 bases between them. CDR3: CASSLTTGTDTQYF. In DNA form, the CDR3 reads TGTGCCAGCAGCTTAACCACAGGGACCGATACGCAGTATTTT.

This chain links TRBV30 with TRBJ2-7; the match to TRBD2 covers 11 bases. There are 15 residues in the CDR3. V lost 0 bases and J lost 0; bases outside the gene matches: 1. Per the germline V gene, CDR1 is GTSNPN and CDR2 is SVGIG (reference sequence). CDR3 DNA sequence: TGTGCCTGGAGTGTACTAGCGGGGGACTCCTACGAGCAGTACTTC. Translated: CAWSVLAGDSYEQYF. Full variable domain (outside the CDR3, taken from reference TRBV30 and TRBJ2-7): SQTIHQWPATLVQPVGSPLSLECTVEGTSNPNLYWYRQAAGRGLQLLFYSVGIGQISSEVPQNLSASRPQDRQFILSSKKLLLSDSGFYLCAWSVLAGDSYEQYFGPGTRLTVT.

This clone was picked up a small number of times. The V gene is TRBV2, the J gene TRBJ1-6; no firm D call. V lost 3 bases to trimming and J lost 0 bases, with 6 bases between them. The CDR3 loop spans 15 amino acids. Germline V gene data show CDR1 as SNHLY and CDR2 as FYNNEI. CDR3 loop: CASSDGLSYNSPLHF. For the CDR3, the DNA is TGTGCCAGCAGTGATGGGCTCTCCTATAATTCACCCCTCCACTTT.

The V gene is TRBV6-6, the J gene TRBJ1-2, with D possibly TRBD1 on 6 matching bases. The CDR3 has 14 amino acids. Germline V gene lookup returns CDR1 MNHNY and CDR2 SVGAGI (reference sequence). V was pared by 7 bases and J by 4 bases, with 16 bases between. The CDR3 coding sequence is TGTGCCAGCACCAGAGGGGGGTCGGCCTATGGCTACACCTTC. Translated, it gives CASTRGGSAYGYTF.

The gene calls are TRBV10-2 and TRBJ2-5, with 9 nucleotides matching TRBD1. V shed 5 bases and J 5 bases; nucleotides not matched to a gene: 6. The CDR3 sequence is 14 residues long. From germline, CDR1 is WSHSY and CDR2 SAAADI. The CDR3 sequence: CASSLQGAGETQYF. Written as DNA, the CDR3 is TGCGCCAGCAGTTTACAGGGGGCAGGGGAGACCCAGTACTTC.

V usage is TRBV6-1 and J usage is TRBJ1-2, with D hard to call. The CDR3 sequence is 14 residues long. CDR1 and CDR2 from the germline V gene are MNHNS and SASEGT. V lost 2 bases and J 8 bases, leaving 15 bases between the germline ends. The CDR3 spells CASSEMGFGEGYTF. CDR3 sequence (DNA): TGTGCCAGCAGTGAAATGGGGTTCGGAGAGGGCTACACCTTC.

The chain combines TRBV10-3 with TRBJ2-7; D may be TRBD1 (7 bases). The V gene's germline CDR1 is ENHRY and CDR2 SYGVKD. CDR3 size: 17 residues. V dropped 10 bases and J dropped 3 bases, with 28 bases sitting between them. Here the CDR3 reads CATEGGPGGSGHYEQYF. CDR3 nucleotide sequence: TGTGCCACTGAGGGCGGGCCAGGGGGGAGCGGACACTACGAGCAGTACTTC.

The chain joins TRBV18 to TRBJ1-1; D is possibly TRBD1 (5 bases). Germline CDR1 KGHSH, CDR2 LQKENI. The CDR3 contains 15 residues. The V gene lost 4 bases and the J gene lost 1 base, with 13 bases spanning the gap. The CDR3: CASSRQTPWNTEAFF. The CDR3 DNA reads TGTGCCAGCTCACGACAGACCCCTTGGAACACTGAAGCTTTCTTT.

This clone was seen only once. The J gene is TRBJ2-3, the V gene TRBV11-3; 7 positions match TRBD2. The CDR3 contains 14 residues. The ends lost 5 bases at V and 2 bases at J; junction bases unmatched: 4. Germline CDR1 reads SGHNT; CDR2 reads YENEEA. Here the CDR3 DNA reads TGTGCCAGCAGCCCCGGGACTACCACAGATACGCAGTATTTT. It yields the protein CASSPGTTTDTQYF.

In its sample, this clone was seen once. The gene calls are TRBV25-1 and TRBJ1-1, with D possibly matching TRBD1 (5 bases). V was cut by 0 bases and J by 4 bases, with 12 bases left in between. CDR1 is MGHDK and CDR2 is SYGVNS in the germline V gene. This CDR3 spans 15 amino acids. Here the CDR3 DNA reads TGTGCCAGCAGTGAATATAGTCAGGGTGGCACTGAAGCTTTCTTT. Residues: CASSEYSQGGTEAFF.

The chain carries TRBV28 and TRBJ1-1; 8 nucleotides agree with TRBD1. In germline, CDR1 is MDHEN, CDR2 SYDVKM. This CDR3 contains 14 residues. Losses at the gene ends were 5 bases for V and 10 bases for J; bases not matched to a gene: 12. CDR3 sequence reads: CASSPTGEGSRAFF. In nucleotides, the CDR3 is TGTGCCAGCAGTCCGACAGGGGAGGGATCTAGAGCTTTCTTT.

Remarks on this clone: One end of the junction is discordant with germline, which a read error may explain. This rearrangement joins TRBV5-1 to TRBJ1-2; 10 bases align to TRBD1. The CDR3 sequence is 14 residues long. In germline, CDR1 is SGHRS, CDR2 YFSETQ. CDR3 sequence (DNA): TGCGCCAACAGCTCCGGGACAGGGGTTTATGGCTACACCTTC. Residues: CANSSGTGVYGYTF.

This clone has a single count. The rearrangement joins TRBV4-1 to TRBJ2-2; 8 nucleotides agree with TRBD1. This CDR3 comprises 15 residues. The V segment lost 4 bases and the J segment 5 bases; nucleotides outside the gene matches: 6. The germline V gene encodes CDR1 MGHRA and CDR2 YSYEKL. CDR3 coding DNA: TGCGCCAGCAGCCGAGGACAGGGTGGGACCGGGGAGCTGTTTTTT. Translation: CASSRGQGGTGELFF.